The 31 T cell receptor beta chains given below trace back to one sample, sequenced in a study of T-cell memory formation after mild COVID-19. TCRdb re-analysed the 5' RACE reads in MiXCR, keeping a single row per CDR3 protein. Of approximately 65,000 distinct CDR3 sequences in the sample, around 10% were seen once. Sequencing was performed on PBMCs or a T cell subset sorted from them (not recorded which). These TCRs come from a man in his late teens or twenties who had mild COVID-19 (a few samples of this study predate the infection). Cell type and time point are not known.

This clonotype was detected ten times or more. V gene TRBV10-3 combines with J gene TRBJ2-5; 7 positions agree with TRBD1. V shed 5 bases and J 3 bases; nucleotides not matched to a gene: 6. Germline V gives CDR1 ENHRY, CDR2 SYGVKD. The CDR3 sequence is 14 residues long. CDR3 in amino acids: CAISSTGTEETQYF. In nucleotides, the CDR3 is TGTGCCATCAGTTCAACCGGGACAGAAGAGACCCAGTACTTC.

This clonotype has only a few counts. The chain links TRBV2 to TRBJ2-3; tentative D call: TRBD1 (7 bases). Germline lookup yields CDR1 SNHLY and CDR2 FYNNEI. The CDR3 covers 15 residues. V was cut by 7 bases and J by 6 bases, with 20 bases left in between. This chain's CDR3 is CASIQPGGPRDTQYF. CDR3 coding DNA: TGTGCCAGCATTCAGCCAGGGGGGCCTCGGGATACGCAGTATTTT.

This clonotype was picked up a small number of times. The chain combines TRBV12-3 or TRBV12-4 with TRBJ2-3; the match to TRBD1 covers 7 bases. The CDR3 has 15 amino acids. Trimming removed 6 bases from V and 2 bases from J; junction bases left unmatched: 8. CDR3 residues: CASRRTGHYTDTQYF. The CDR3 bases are TGTGCCAGCAGGCGGACAGGTCATTACACAGATACGCAGTATTTT.

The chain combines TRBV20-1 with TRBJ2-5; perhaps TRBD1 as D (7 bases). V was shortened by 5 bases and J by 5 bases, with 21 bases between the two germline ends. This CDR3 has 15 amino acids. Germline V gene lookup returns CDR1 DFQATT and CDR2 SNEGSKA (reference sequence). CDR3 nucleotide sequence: TGCAGTGCTGAGGGGGCCGCGGGGAAGGAGGAGACCCAGTACTTC. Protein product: CSAEGAAGKEETQYF.

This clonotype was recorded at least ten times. CDR3 sequence: CASSQDPGLETQYF. CDR3 bases: TGCGCCAGCAGCCAAGATCCGGGACTAGAGACCCAGTACTTC. The chain employs TRBV4-1 and TRBJ2-5; perhaps TRBD2 as D (6 bases). Germline V gene data show CDR1 as MGHRA and CDR2 as YSYEKL. CDR3 size: 14 residues. Trimming cost V 0 bases and J 4 bases, with 9 bases left between them.

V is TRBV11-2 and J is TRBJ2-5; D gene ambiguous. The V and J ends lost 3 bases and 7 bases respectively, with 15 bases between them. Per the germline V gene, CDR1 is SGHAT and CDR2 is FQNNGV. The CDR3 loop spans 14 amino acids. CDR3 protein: CASSFGRALGTQYF. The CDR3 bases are TGTGCCAGCAGCTTCGGACGGGCCCTTGGGACCCAGTACTTC.

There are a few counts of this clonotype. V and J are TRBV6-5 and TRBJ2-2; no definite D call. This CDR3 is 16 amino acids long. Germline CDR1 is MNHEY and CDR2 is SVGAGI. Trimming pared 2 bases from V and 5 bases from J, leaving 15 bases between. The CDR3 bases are TGTGCCAGCAGTTACCAGGCGCCGCTACGGACCGGGGAGCTGTTTTTT. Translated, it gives CASSYQAPLRTGELFF.

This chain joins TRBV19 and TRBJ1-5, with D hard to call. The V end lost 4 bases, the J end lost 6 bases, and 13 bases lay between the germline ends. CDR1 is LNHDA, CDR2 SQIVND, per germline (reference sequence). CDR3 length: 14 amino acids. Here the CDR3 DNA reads TGTGCCAGTAGTAACTCAGGTTGGGGTCAGCCCCAGCATTTT. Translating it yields CASSNSGWGQPQHF.

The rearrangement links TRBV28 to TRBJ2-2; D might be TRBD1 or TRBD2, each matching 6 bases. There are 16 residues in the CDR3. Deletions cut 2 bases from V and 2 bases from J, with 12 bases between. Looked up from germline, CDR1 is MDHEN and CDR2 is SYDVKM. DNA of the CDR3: TGTGCCAGCAGTTTAAGTCGGGGGCTCAACACCGGGGAGCTGTTTTTT. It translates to CASSLSRGLNTGELFF.

This chain's CDR3 is CASSLAGAVEAQYF. CDR3 DNA sequence: TGTGCCAGCAGCTTGGCAGGTGCAGTGGAAGCGCAGTATTTT. This chain joins TRBV5-4 and TRBJ2-3; D not certain. Germline CDR1 reads SGHNT; CDR2 reads YYREEE (reference sequence). The CDR3 spans 14 residues. The V end was cut by 0 bases, the J end by 10 bases, with 15 bases between.

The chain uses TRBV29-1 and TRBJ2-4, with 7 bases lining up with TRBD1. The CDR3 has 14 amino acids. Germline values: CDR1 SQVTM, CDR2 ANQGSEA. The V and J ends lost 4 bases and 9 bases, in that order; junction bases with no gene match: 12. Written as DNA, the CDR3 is TGCAGCGTTGCTGAGGGGGCGCGAGGCACCATTCAGTACTTC. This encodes CSVAEGARGTIQYF.

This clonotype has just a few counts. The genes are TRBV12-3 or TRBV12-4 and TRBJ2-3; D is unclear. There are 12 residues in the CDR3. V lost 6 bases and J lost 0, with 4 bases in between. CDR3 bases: TGTGCCAGCAGCCGTAGCACAGATACGCAGTATTTT. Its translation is CASSRSTDTQYF.

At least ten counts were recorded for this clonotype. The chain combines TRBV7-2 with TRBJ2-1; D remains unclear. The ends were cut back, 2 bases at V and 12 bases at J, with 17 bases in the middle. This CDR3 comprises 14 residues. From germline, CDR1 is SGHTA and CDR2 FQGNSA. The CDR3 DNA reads TGTGCCAGCAGCTTAAACGCCCAAGGTTCAGGGCAGTTCTTC. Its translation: CASSLNAQGSGQFF.

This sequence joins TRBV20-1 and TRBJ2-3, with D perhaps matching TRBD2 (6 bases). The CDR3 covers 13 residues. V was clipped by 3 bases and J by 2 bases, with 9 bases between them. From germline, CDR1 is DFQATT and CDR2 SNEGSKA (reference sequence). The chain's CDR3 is CSASGGNTDTQYF. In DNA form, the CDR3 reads TGCAGTGCTAGCGGGGGAAACACAGATACGCAGTATTTT.

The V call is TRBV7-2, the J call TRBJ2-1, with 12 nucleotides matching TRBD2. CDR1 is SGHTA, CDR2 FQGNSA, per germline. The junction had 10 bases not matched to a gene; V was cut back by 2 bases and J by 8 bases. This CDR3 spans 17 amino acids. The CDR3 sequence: CASSLSVLAGGRDEQFF. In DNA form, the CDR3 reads TGTGCCAGCAGCTTATCAGTTCTAGCGGGGGGGCGCGATGAGCAGTTCTTC.

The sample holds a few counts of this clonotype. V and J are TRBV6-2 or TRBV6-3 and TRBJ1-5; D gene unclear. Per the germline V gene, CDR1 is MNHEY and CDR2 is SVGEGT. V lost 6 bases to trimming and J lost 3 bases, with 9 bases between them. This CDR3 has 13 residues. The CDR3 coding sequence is TGTGCCAGCAGAGACACGCCCAATCAGCCCCAGCATTTT. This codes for CASRDTPNQPQHF.

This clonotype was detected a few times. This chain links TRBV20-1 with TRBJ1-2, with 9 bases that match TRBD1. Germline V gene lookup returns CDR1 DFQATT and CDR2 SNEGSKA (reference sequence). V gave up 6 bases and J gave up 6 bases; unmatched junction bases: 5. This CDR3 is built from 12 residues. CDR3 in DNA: TGCAGTGCGGGGGACAGGGTGGATGGCTACACCTTC. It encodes CSAGDRVDGYTF.

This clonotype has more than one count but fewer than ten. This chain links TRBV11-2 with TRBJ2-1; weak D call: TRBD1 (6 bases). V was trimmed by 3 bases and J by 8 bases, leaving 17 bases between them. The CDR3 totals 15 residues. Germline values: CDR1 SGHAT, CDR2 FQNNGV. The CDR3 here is CASSFGTRTIDEQFF. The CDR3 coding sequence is TGTGCCAGCAGCTTCGGGACACGGACCATCGATGAGCAGTTCTTC.

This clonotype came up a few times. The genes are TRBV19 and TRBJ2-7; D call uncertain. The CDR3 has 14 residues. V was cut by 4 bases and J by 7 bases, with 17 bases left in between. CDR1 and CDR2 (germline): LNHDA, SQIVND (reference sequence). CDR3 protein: CASSSGLTDREQYF. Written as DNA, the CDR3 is TGTGCCAGTAGTAGCGGTCTTACAGATAGGGAGCAGTACTTC. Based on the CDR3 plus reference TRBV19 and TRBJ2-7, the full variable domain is DGGITQSPKYLFRKEGQNVTLSCEQNLNHDAMYWYRQDPGQGLRLIYYSQIVNDFQKGDIAEGYSVSREKKESFPLTVTSAQKNPTAFYLCASSSGLTDREQYFGPGTRLTVT.

The CDR3 loop reads CASSDFGSNEQFF. CDR3 coding DNA: TGTGCCAGCAGTGATTTTGGGAGCAATGAGCAGTTCTTC. This chain links TRBV2 with TRBJ2-1, with D tentatively TRBD2 (5 bases). The V end lost 3 bases, the J end lost 6 bases, and 9 bases lay between the germline ends. CDR3 length: 13 amino acids. Germline-derived CDR1 and CDR2 are SNHLY and FYNNEI. Combining the CDR3 with reference TRBV2 and TRBJ2-1 gives the whole variable domain EPEVTQTPSHQVTQMGQEVILRCVPISNHLYFYWYRQILGQKVEFLVSFYNNEISEKSEIFDDQFSVERPDGSNFTLKIRSTKLEDSAMYFCASSDFGSNEQFFGPGTRLTVL.

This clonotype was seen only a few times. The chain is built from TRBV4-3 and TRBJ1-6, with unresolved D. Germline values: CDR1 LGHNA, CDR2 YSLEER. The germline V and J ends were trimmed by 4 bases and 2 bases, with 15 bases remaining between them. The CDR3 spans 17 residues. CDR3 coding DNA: TGCGCCAGCAGCCCGGACCCAGGAAGGACCTATAATTCACCCCTCCACTTT. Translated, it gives CASSPDPGRTYNSPLHF.

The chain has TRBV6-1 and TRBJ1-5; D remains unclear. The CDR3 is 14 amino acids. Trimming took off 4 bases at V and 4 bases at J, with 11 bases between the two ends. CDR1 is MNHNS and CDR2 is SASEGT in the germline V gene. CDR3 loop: CASSGQTWNQPQHF. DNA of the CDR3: TGTGCCAGCAGTGGTCAAACGTGGAATCAGCCCCAGCATTTT.

Here the CDR3 reads CASSLYRVGEYSNQPQHF. CDR3 bases: TGTGCCAGCAGCTTGTACAGGGTAGGGGAGTATAGCAATCAGCCCCAGCATTTT. This chain uses TRBV7-2 with TRBJ1-5; tentatively, D is TRBD1 (6 bases). Trimming took off 3 bases at V and 0 bases at J, with 18 bases between the two ends. The CDR3 contains 18 residues. Germline-derived CDR1 and CDR2 are SGHTA and FQGNSA.

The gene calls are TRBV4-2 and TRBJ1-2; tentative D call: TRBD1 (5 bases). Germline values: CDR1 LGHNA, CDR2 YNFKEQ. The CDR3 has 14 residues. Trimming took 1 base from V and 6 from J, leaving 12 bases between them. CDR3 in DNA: TGTGCCAGCAGCCAAGTGGGAGGGGCAAATGGCTACACCTTC. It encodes CASSQVGGANGYTF.

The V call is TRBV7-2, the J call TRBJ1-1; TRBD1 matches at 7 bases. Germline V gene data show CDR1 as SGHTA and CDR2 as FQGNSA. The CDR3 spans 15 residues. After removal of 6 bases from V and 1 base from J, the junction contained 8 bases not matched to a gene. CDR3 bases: TGTGCCAGCAGACTGGGGACAGTGGGGAACACTGAAGCTTTCTTT. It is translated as CASRLGTVGNTEAFF.

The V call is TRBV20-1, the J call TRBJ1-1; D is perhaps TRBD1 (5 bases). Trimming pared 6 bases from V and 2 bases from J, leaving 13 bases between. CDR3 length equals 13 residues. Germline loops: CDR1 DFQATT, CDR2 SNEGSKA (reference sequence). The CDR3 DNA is TGCAGTGCCCTCCGGGACGTAAACACTGAAGCTTTCTTT. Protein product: CSALRDVNTEAFF.

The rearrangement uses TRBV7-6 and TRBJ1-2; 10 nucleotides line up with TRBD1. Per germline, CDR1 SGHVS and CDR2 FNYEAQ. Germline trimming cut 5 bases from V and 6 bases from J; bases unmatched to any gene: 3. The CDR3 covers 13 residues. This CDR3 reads CASSPGQGDGYTF. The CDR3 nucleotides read TGTGCCAGCAGCCCCGGACAGGGGGATGGCTACACCTTC.

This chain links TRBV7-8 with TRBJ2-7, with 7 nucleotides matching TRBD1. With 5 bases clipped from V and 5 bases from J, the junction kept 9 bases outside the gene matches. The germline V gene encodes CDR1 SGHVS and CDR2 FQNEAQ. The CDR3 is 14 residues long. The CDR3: CASSQQGPLNEQYF. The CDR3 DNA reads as TGTGCCAGCAGCCAACAGGGGCCCCTGAACGAGCAGTACTTC. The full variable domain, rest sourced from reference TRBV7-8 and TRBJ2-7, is GAGVSQSPRYKVAKRGQDVALRCDPISGHVSLFWYQQALGQGPEFLTYFQNEAQLDKSGLPSDRFFAERPEGSVSTLKIQRTQQEDSAVYLCASSQQGPLNEQYFGPGTRLTVT.

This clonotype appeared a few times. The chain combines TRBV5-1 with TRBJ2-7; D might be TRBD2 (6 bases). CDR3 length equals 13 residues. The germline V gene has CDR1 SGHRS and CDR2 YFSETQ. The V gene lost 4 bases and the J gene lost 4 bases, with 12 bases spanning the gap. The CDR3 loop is CASSGGTVYEQYF. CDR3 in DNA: TGCGCCAGCAGCGGGGGGACTGTTTACGAGCAGTACTTC.

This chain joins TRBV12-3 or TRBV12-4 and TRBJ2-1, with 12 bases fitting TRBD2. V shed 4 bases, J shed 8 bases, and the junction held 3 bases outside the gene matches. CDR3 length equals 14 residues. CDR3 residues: CASSWLAGGDEQFF. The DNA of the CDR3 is TGTGCCAGCAGTTGGCTAGCGGGGGGGGATGAGCAGTTCTTC.

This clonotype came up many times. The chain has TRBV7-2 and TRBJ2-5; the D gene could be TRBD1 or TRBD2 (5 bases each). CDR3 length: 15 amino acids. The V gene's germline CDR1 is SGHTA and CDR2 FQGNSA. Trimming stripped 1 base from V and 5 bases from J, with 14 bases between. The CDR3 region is CASSLGSGLWETQYF. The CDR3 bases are TGTGCCAGCAGCTTAGGGTCGGGGCTCTGGGAGACCCAGTACTTC.